This is a list of T cell receptor beta chains from one sample in a study of CD8+ T cells in alopecia areata. TCRdb's copy holds only in-frame clones and misses some; the assay was immunoSEQ multiplex PCR. This table has approximately 210,000 clones, 50% to 75% appearing once. Sequencing was performed on CD4+ T cells sorted from blood, taken at week 4, from a patient treated with tofacitinib. The source is a human donor with alopecia areata. Each CDR3 is given without its conserved first and last residue. Expanded clones are given a class, and other clones once, few, many or no size at all.

j_call v_call clone_size cdr3_aa
TRBJ1-4 TRBV18 many ASSPQPGEKLF
TRBJ2-1 TRBV5-1 few ASSLVGYNEQF
TRBJ2-5 TRBV7-8 few ASSPPVQETQY
TRBJ1-6 TRBV19 - ASSSGDRSPLH
TRBJ2-5 TRBV30 - AWWSGLARETQY
TRBJ2-1 TRBV11-1 few ASSSHSGYYNEQF
TRBJ1-6 TRBV5-1 few ASSSGTDNSPLH
TRBJ2-7 TRBV6-4 - ASWGTYEQY
TRBJ2-7 TRBV27 - ASSSLRGSEFSYEQY
TRBJ1-2 TRBV30 - AWMEGRGYT
TRBJ2-3 TRBV30 - AYAGQGGTDTQY
TRBJ1-4 TRBV30 - AWSQGATNEKLF
TRBJ2-1 TRBV29-1 - SAARDWGWDNEQF
TRBJ1-3 TRBV30 - AWSEGGAGNTIY
TRBJ1-2 TRBV30 - AWRALPELNYGYT
TRBJ1-1 TRBV29-1 - SVGDRRNTEAF
TRBJ1-4 TRBV27 - ASTFQGSANEKLF
TRBJ2-3 TRBV27 - ASSLRVLDTQY
TRBJ2-6 TRBV9 - ASSVGAIPGANVLT
TRBJ1-6 TRBV5-6 - ASSSRWPPLH
TRBJ1-2 TRBV23-1 - ASSRMLNYGYT
TRBJ1-3 TRBV30 - AWTKPDGSGNTIY
TRBJ2-6 TRBV4-1 few ASSQVSSGANVLT
TRBJ2-1 TRBV30 few AWRWGRYNEQF
TRBJ1-6 TRBV5-1 few ASGRDNDSPLH
TRBJ1-1 TRBV5-1 few ASSHGQGGTEAF
TRBJ2-3 TRBV2 few ASSEAASGDTDTQY
TRBJ2-1 TRBV5-1 - ASSLAVEAYNEQF
TRBJ2-1 TRBV30 - AWRHGTSGSHNEQF
TRBJ1-2 TRBV7-2 few ASSLQFGQSDYGYT
TRBJ2-6 TRBV5-1 - ASSSSPSGANVLT
TRBJ2-1 TRBV30 - AWRGAGSHNEQF